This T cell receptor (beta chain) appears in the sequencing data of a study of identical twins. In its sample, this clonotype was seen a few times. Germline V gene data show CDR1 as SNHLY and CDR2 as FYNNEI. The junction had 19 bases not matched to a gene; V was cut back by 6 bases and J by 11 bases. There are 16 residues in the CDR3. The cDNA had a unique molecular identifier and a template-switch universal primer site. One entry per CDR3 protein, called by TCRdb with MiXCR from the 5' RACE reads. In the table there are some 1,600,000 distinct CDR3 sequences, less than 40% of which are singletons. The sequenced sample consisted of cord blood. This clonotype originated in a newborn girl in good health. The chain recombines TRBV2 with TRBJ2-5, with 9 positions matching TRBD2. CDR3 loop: CASSDVWAGGPSEQYF. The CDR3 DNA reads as TGTGCCAGCAGCGACGTTTGGGCGGGGGGGCCAAGTGAGCAGTACTTC.